The 2 T cell receptor beta chains presented below share a single source sample, sequenced in a study of T-cell reconstitution after alpha-beta-depleted transplantation in children. Construction of the TCRbeta library involved unique molecular identifiers. MiXCR, run by TCRdb on the PCR reads, gives a single entry per CDR3 protein. The sample includes roughly 120,000 distinct CDR3 sequences, around a tenth of them seen just once. Sequences were derived from PBMCs from the stem cell graft donor, sampled from the stem cell graft. The origin of the receptors is a human donor who donated a stem cell graft to a child with acute lymphoblastic leukemia.

The chain recombines TRBV7-3 with TRBJ1-1; D not resolved. Germline V lookup: CDR1 SGHTA, CDR2 FQGTGA. CDR3 length: 15 amino acids. V was trimmed by 5 bases and J by 0 bases, leaving 13 bases between them. The CDR3 protein is CASSAQDAVNTEAFF. The CDR3 region has the DNA TGTGCCAGCAGCGCCCAGGATGCGGTGAACACTGAAGCTTTCTTT.

This clonotype was picked up many times. This chain links TRBV27 with TRBJ1-5; D is undetermined. V lost 2 bases and J 6 bases, leaving 8 bases between the germline ends. CDR1 is MNHEY and CDR2 is SMNVEV in the germline V gene (reference sequence). CDR3 size: 13 residues. In DNA, the CDR3 is TGTGCCAGCAGTTTAGGAACAGCTCAGCCCCAGCATTTT. Translated, it gives CASSLGTAQPQHF.